What follows are 27 T cell receptor beta chains derived from one specimen sequenced in a study of cytomegalovirus exposure and HLA in healthy donors. Primers for the PCR totalled 60 Vbeta and 13 Jbeta. Profiling relied on immunoSEQ multiplex PCR, and the TCRdb table lists in-frame clones only, not all of them. The data show 120,000 or so clones, 75% seen once. Specimen: PBMCs. The receptors originated from a woman aged 40-49 years in good health and CMV-seropositive.

V gene TRBV7-3 combines with J gene TRBJ2-7; D not resolved. The V gene's germline CDR1 is SGHTA and CDR2 FQGTGA. The CDR3 runs to 14 residues. V lost 2 bases and J 6 bases, leaving 14 bases between the germline ends. CDR3 sequence: CASSLGSAKSEQYF. The CDR3 coding sequence is TGTGCCAGCAGCTTAGGTAGTGCCAAAAGCGAGCAGTACTTC.

The genes are TRBV18 and TRBJ1-6; D might be TRBD1 (6 bases). This CDR3 contains 15 residues. Looked up from germline, CDR1 is KGHSH and CDR2 is LQKENI. With 6 bases removed from V and 14 bases from J, the gap between germline ends came to 23 bases. This chain's CDR3 is CASSSAGQRTDTLHF. The CDR3, as DNA: TGTGCCAGCTCGTCCGCTGGGCAGCGGACAGACACCCTCCACTTT.

The V call is TRBV6-6, the J call TRBJ2-1; weak D call: TRBD2 (6 bases). This CDR3 comprises 16 residues. Trimming pared 6 bases from V and 6 bases from J, leaving 21 bases between. Germline CDR1 is MNHNY and CDR2 is SVGAGI (reference sequence). The CDR3 nucleotides are TGTGCCAGCAGCACCCCGGGACCAGGAGGGGTCAATGAGCAGTTCTTC. It translates to CASSTPGPGGVNEQFF.

The genes are TRBV7-2 and TRBJ2-2; 7 nucleotides align to TRBD2. The junction had 5 bases not matched to a gene; V was cut back by 5 bases and J by 5 bases. CDR3 size: 14 residues. Germline loops: CDR1 SGHTA, CDR2 FQGNSA. The CDR3 nucleotides are TGTGCCAGCAGCCTTGGGGGGGTAACCGGGGAGCTGTTTTTT. Translation gives CASSLGGVTGELFF.

DNA for the CDR3: TGTGCCAGCAGCTTTACAGACGAGCAGTACTTC. Translated: CASSFTDEQYF. The chain carries TRBV5-6 and TRBJ2-7, with unresolved D. Germline V gene lookup returns CDR1 SGHDT and CDR2 YYEEEE. The CDR3 totals 11 residues. Trimming stripped 2 bases from V and 5 bases from J, with 5 bases between. Using reference TRBV5-6 and TRBJ2-7 for the parts outside the CDR3, the full variable domain is DAGVTQSPTHLIKTRGQQVTLRCSPKSGHDTVSWYQQALGQGPQFIFQYYEEEERQRGNFPDRFSGHQFPNYSSELNVNALLLGDSALYLCASSFTDEQYFGPGTRLTVT.

This clone was recorded once. The chain couples TRBV30 to TRBJ1-4, with D uncertain. The CDR3 covers 14 residues. Deletions cut 2 bases from V and 8 bases from J, with 15 bases between. Germline assignment: CDR1 GTSNPN and CDR2 SVGIG (reference sequence). CDR3 bases: TGTGCCTGGAGTCAGGACTCTGGGCAAGAAAAACTGTTTTTT. This sequence encodes CAWSQDSGQEKLFF.

This clone was picked up a small number of times. The chain is built from TRBV5-6 and TRBJ1-2, with 8 nucleotides matching TRBD1. Germline CDR1 and CDR2: SGHDT and YYEEEE. V was pared by 0 bases and J by 3 bases, with 4 bases of the junction left unmatched. The CDR3 extends over 15 amino acids. The CDR3 sequence: CASSLAQGVDYGYTF. CDR3 nucleotides: TGTGCCAGCAGCTTGGCACAGGGGGTGGACTATGGCTACACCTTC.

The gene calls are TRBV6-1 and TRBJ1-5, with D unclear. The CDR3 contains 17 residues. Trimming pared 0 bases from V and 4 bases from J, leaving 16 bases between. Per the germline V gene, CDR1 is MNHNS and CDR2 is SASEGT. CDR3 protein: CASSEAFTLPGNQPQHF. The CDR3 DNA reads as TGTGCCAGCAGTGAAGCGTTTACCCTCCCGGGGAATCAGCCCCAGCATTTT.

The genes are TRBV5-1 and TRBJ2-5; tentative D call: TRBD2 (6 bases). The CDR3 spans 13 residues. V was cut by 6 bases and J by 3 bases, with 12 bases left in between. Germline V gives CDR1 SGHRS, CDR2 YFSETQ. CDR3 region: CASTASAEETQYF. The CDR3 DNA reads as TGCGCCAGCACCGCTAGCGCGGAAGAGACCCAGTACTTC.

The J gene is TRBJ1-5, the V gene TRBV18, with TRBD1 as a possible D gene (6 bases). The germline CDR1 and CDR2 sequences are KGHSH and LQKENI. V was clipped by 5 bases and J by 2 bases, with 10 bases between them. CDR3 size: 14 residues. The CDR3 spells CASSVQGGNQPQHF. CDR3 in DNA: TGTGCCAGCTCAGTACAGGGAGGCAATCAGCCCCAGCATTTT.

This rearrangement joins TRBV7-2 to TRBJ1-1; 7 nucleotides align to TRBD1. Germline CDR1 and CDR2: SGHTA and FQGNSA. J gave up 2 bases and V 5 bases, and 5 bases lay outside the gene matches. The CDR3 extends over 14 amino acids. The CDR3 DNA sequence: TGTGCCAGCAGCGGACAGGCGGGAAACACTGAAGCTTTCTTT. Translation: CASSGQAGNTEAFF.

The gene calls are TRBV19 and TRBJ1-5, with D possibly matching TRBD1 (6 bases). Germline CDR1 LNHDA, CDR2 SQIVND (reference sequence). The V end lost 5 bases, the J end lost 0 bases, and 14 bases lay between the germline ends. This CDR3 is built from 16 residues. This chain's CDR3 is CASSDSGQYSNQPQHF. The CDR3 coding sequence is TGTGCCAGTAGTGACTCGGGACAATATAGCAATCAGCCCCAGCATTTT.

The chain joins TRBV5-6 to TRBJ2-5; D not resolved. V lost 4 bases and J lost 0, with 13 bases in between. CDR1 is SGHDT and CDR2 is YYEEEE in the germline V gene. The CDR3 contains 15 residues. CDR3 nucleotides: TGTGCCAGCAGCCCCTCGACTCGCTACCAAGAGACCCAGTACTTC. It translates to CASSPSTRYQETQYF.

V usage is TRBV7-9 and J usage is TRBJ2-3, with 9 positions matching TRBD2. Germline assignment: CDR1 SEHNR and CDR2 FQNEAQ (reference sequence). The CDR3 runs to 19 residues. The V gene end was trimmed by 1 base and the J gene end by 6 bases; junction bases not matched to a gene: 17. In DNA, the CDR3 is TGTGCCAGCAGCTTAGACGTCGGTGTTGCGGGAGGGCCCAGGGATACGCAGTATTTT. Its translation: CASSLDVGVAGGPRDTQYF.

This clone was seen only a few times. The rearrangement joins TRBV19 to TRBJ1-6, with D possibly TRBD1 on 5 matching bases. The CDR3 loop spans 14 amino acids. Trimming removed 1 base at V and 8 bases at J, with 9 bases between. Germline CDR1 and CDR2: LNHDA and SQIVND (reference sequence). CDR3 region: CASSIAGTDSPLHF. The DNA for the CDR3 is TGTGCCAGTAGTATAGCAGGGACTGATTCACCCCTCCACTTT. Together with reference TRBV19 and TRBJ1-6, the CDR3 gives the full variable domain: DGGITQSPKYLFRKEGQNVTLSCEQNLNHDAMYWYRQDPGQGLRLIYYSQIVNDFQKGDIAEGYSVSREKKESFPLTVTSAQKNPTAFYLCASSIAGTDSPLHFGNGTRLTVT.

The gene calls are TRBV5-4 and TRBJ2-1, with D possibly matching TRBD2 (6 bases). Trimming removed 2 bases at V and 4 bases at J, with 22 bases between. The length of the CDR3 is 18 residues. Germline assignment: CDR1 SGHNT and CDR2 YYREEE (reference sequence). The CDR3 loop is CASSFPRGGSGLYNEQFF. The CDR3 DNA reads TGTGCCAGCAGCTTCCCCCGTGGGGGTAGCGGACTTTACAATGAGCAGTTCTTC.

The chain uses TRBV10-3 and TRBJ1-1, with D perhaps TRBD1 (6 bases). This CDR3 has 13 residues. From germline, CDR1 is ENHRY and CDR2 SYGVKD. V was pared by 0 bases and J by 4 bases, with 6 bases between. CDR3 sequence reads: CAISESDSTEAFF. DNA for the CDR3: TGTGCCATCAGTGAGTCGGACAGCACTGAAGCTTTCTTT.

This rearrangement joins TRBV23-1 to TRBJ2-7, with TRBD1 matching 7 bases. TRBV23-1 is assigned to the ORF class and has an uncertain function. V dropped 10 bases and J dropped 3; count of bases not matched to a gene: 9. This CDR3 has 13 amino acids. CDR3 sequence (DNA): TGCGCCAAGACAGGGAATTGCCTCTACGAGCAGTACTTC. Protein: CAKTGNCLYEQYF.

The chain joins TRBV29-1 to TRBJ1-1, with D hard to call. The germline V gene has CDR1 SQVTM and CDR2 ANQGSEA. This CDR3 has 13 amino acids. Trimming left V 4 bases short and J 3 bases short, with 12 bases between. CDR3 sequence reads: CSVGQVVHTEAFF. The CDR3 DNA reads TGCAGCGTTGGACAAGTGGTTCACACTGAAGCTTTCTTT.

This clone was observed a few times. The chain recombines TRBV5-1 with TRBJ2-1; TRBD2 aligns across 12 bases. The trim removed 0 bases at V and 9 bases at J, leaving 7 bases unmatched. Germline CDR1 SGHRS, CDR2 YFSETQ. The CDR3 totals 16 residues. The CDR3 loop is CASSLGGTSGFGEQFF. Here the CDR3 DNA reads TGCGCCAGCAGCTTGGGAGGGACTAGCGGGTTCGGTGAGCAGTTCTTC.

This clone was recorded a few times. This sequence joins TRBV7-9 and TRBJ1-5; D is undetermined. Trimming took 5 bases from V and 4 from J, leaving 12 bases between them. CDR3 length: 14 residues. Germline CDR1 reads SEHNR; CDR2 reads FQNEAQ (reference sequence). CDR3 sequence (DNA): TGTGCCAGCAGCGACGGACGGGGAAATCAGCCCCAGCATTTT. Residues: CASSDGRGNQPQHF.

The rearrangement uses TRBV30 and TRBJ1-5; D is perhaps TRBD1 (6 bases). Trimming took off 0 bases at V and 6 bases at J, with 9 bases between the two ends. The CDR3 runs 13 residues. From germline, CDR1 is GTSNPN and CDR2 SVGIG (reference sequence). CDR3 sequence: CAWSVVGGQPQHF. CDR3 nucleotide sequence: TGTGCCTGGAGTGTGGTAGGGGGTCAGCCCCAGCATTTT.

V usage is TRBV7-2 and J usage is TRBJ2-3, with a possible D match to TRBD2 (6 bases). Trimming pared 8 bases from V and 3 bases from J, leaving 18 bases between. The CDR3 has 15 residues. From germline, CDR1 is SGHTA and CDR2 FQGNSA. In DNA, the CDR3 is TGTGCCAGCCGCCTCTCGGGAGCACGAACAGATACGCAGTATTTT. Residues: CASRLSGARTDTQYF.

This clone showed up just a few times. J is TRBJ1-4 and V is TRBV30; 8 positions match TRBD1. The CDR3 spans 14 residues. The germline V gene has CDR1 GTSNPN and CDR2 SVGIG (reference sequence). The ends lost 0 bases at V and 8 bases at J; junction bases unmatched: 5. CDR3 residues: CAWSVGQGGEKLFF. Written as DNA, the CDR3 is TGTGCCTGGAGTGTAGGACAGGGAGGCGAAAAACTGTTTTTT.

The chain uses TRBV30 and TRBJ2-5, with TRBD2 as a possible D gene (5 bases). In germline, CDR1 is GTSNPN, CDR2 SVGIG (reference sequence). Deletions cut 4 bases from V and 2 bases from J, with 14 bases between. The CDR3 extends over 14 amino acids. CDR3 residues: CAWIERGRQETQYF. In DNA form, the CDR3 reads TGTGCCTGGATAGAACGGGGAAGACAAGAGACCCAGTACTTC. Full variable domain (rest looked up from reference TRBV30 and TRBJ2-5): SQTIHQWPATLVQPVGSPLSLECTVEGTSNPNLYWYRQAAGRGLQLLFYSVGIGQISSEVPQNLSASRPQDRQFILSSKKLLLSDSGFYLCAWIERGRQETQYFGPGTRLLVL.

The V and J genes are TRBV11-3 and TRBJ2-7; 8 bases match TRBD1. This CDR3 has 13 amino acids. The V segment lost 3 bases and the J segment 6 bases; nucleotides outside the gene matches: 4. Germline V gene sequence: CDR1 SGHNT, CDR2 YENEEA. The CDR3 protein is CASSLRRGREQYF. In DNA, the CDR3 is TGTGCCAGCAGCTTGCGCAGGGGGCGCGAGCAGTACTTC.

The chain carries TRBV27 and TRBJ1-6; perhaps TRBD1 as D (6 bases). The CDR3 is 12 residues long. V was cut by 8 bases and J by 7 bases, with 9 bases left in between. Germline CDR1 reads MNHEY; CDR2 reads SMNVEV (reference sequence). The CDR3 DNA sequence: TGTGCCAGCCTGGGACAAAATTCACCCCTCCACTTT. Translated: CASLGQNSPLHF.